Following are 8 T cell receptor beta chains from one sample sequenced in a study of blood T cell repertoires in COVID-19. Profiled with immunoSEQ multiplex PCR; TCRdb holds only in-frame clones, not every one. This table has approximately 220,000 clones, over 85% appearing once. What was sequenced was PBMCs or T cells enriched from blood (not recorded which). The origin of the receptors is a woman aged 25 to 39 with acute COVID-19.

The CDR3 DNA sequence: TGTGCCAGCAGTGAAAGAACTAGCGGAACCTACGAGCAGTACTTC. It encodes CASSERTSGTYEQYF. V and J are TRBV2 and TRBJ2-7, with TRBD2 matching 8 bases. V dropped 2 bases and J dropped 2; count of bases not matched to a gene: 5. Germline-derived CDR1 and CDR2 are SNHLY and FYNNEI. This CDR3 is 15 amino acids long.

This clone was detected a few times. This chain joins TRBV11-2 and TRBJ2-2; 7 bases fit TRBD1. The CDR3 spans 17 residues. CDR1 is SGHAT, CDR2 FQNNGV, per germline. Unmatched junction bases numbered 11, after V lost 2 bases and J lost 5 bases. CDR3 loop: CASSLRPAGGRTGELFF. Written as DNA, the CDR3 is TGTGCCAGCAGCTTAAGGCCTGCAGGGGGTCGAACCGGGGAGCTGTTTTTT.

J is TRBJ2-2 and V is TRBV24-1, with a possible D match to TRBD1 (5 bases). This CDR3 has 14 amino acids. V lost 3 bases and J lost 6, with 10 bases in between. The V gene's germline CDR1 is KGHDR and CDR2 SFDVKD. CDR3 residues: CATSDIRVSGELFF. CDR3 sequence (DNA): TGTGCCACCAGTGATATCAGGGTCTCCGGGGAGCTGTTTTTT.

The chain employs TRBV6-4 and TRBJ1-2, with 10 bases that match TRBD1. Germline trimming cut 4 bases from V and 6 bases from J; bases unmatched to any gene: 2. Germline-derived CDR1 and CDR2 are MRHNA and SNTAGT. CDR3 size: 13 residues. The chain's CDR3 is CASSAGTGDGYTF. The CDR3 DNA is TGTGCCAGCAGTGCCGGGACAGGGGATGGCTACACCTTC.

The chain has TRBV19 and TRBJ1-5, with a weak D call TRBD1 (6 bases). This CDR3 spans 16 amino acids. The V end lost 1 base, the J end lost 5 bases, and 15 bases lay between the germline ends. The germline CDR1 and CDR2 sequences are LNHDA and SQIVND (reference sequence). CDR3 protein: CASSIVPGDGDQPQHF. In DNA form, the CDR3 reads TGTGCCAGTAGTATAGTCCCAGGGGACGGCGATCAGCCCCAGCATTTT.

The chain recombines TRBV5-6 with TRBJ1-1; D possibly corresponds to TRBD1 (5 bases). V gave up 8 bases and J gave up 1 base, with 15 bases separating them. From germline, CDR1 is SGHDT and CDR2 YYEEEE. This CDR3 has 14 residues. DNA for the CDR3: TGTGCCAGTCGGCCTGGGGGGACGAACACTGAAGCTTTCTTT. It translates to CASRPGGTNTEAFF.

This clone was observed once. The V and J genes are TRBV18 and TRBJ2-3; D call uncertain. Trimming removed 1 base from V and 1 base from J, with 9 bases in between. CDR1 is KGHSH, CDR2 LQKENI, per germline. The CDR3 totals 15 residues. The CDR3 is CASSPRATGTDTQYF. In DNA, the CDR3 is TGTGCCAGCTCACCACGAGCAACGGGCACAGATACGCAGTATTTT.

The J gene is TRBJ2-1, the V gene TRBV7-9; perhaps TRBD2 as D (7 bases). V was pared by 2 bases and J by 4 bases, with 18 bases between. Germline CDR1 is SEHNR and CDR2 is FQNEAQ (reference sequence). The CDR3 runs 17 residues. In DNA form, the CDR3 reads TGTGCCAGCAGCTTACCCCGGGGGGACATCCCTTACAATGAGCAGTTCTTC. Translated, it gives CASSLPRGDIPYNEQFF.